This T cell receptor beta chain comes out of a study of OX40 agonist ivuxolimab in advanced cancers. Study information: Each patient was given ivuxolimab into a vein every 2 weeks, at 0.01 to 10 mg/kg. Partial responses occurred in three patients (one hepatocellular carcinoma, two cutaneous melanoma).

Study-level points and caveats: Antigens targeted by the expanded peripheral T cells were not determined. Both CD4+ and CD8+ T cell populations in blood had undergone clonal expansion by week 6 at 0.1 to 3.0 mg/kg.

Germline CDR1 is ENHRY and CDR2 is SYGVKD. The CDR3 spans 14 residues. Trimming cost V 5 bases and J 1 base; bases outside gene matches: 3. To note about this clone: The antigen remains unidentified.

The protocol was immunoSEQ multiplex PCR, while the TCRdb copy is restricted to in-frame clones and leaves out a portion. The repertoire holds roughly 86,000 clones, more than 85% seen once, with around 1.1% in the top ten. Specimen: CD4+ or CD8+ T cells sorted from blood, collected in a trial of the OX40 agonist ivuxolimab. This receptor was taken from an adult with an advanced solid tumor such as melanoma, head and neck, liver or kidney cancer. The J gene is TRBJ1-2, the V gene TRBV10-3; 8 bases are a match to TRBD1. The CDR3 reads CAISQGARNYGYTF. DNA for the CDR3: TGTGCCATCAGTCAGGGGGCGCGTAACTATGGCTACACCTTC.